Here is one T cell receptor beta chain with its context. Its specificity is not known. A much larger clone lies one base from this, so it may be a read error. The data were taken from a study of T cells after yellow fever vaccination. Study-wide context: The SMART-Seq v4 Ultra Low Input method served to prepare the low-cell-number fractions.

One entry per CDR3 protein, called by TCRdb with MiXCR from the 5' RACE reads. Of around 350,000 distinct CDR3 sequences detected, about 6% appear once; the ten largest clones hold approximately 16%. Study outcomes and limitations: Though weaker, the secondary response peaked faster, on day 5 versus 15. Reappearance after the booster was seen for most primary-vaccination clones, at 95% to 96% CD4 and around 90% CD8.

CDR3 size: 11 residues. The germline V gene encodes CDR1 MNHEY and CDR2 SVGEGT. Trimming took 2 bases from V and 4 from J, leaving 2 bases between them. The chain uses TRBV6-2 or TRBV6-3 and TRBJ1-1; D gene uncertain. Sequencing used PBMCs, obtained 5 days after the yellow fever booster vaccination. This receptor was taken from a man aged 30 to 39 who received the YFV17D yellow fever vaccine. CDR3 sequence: CASSYSTEAFF. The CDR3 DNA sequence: TGTGCCAGCAGTTACAGCACTGAAGCTTTCTTT.